This T cell receptor (beta chain) originates from a study of blood T cell repertoires in COVID-19. About the research overall: T cells, B-cell-depleted T cells, or PBMCs supplied cDNA or gDNA.

Method: immunoSEQ multiplex PCR; TCRdb's copy keeps in-frame clones and lacks some. The sample has about 150,000 clones, around 80% seen once; the top ten hold about 15%. Germline values: CDR1 MNHEY, CDR2 SVGAGI. Between the trimmed V and J ends, which lost 6 bases and 4 bases, there was a span of 11 bases. The length of the CDR3 is 13 residues. The sequenced sample consisted of peripheral blood. The rearrangement joins TRBV6-5 to TRBJ2-3, with D unresolved. The TCR was taken from a human donor with acute or convalescent COVID-19. The donor label of this sample is uncertain. In DNA form, the CDR3 reads TGTGCCAGCAGCCCCCAAAACTCAGATACGCAGTATTTT. Translated: CASSPQNSDTQYF.